Listed below are T cell receptor beta chains from one sample, sequenced in a study of shared clonotypes between healthy human individuals. Some clones are missing from TCRdb's copy, which holds only in-frame ones; the method was immunoSEQ multiplex PCR. This repertoire shows hundreds of thousands of clones, approximately 79% found once; its top ten account for under 2%. The material sequenced was memory CD4+ T cells sorted from blood. These receptors came from a woman under 40 in good health. CDR3s include the opening cysteine and the closing phenylalanine or tryptophan. Each record gives: clone size, J gene, V gene, D gene, CDR3 DNA, CDR3 protein. The D gene is left open where the match is weak. A row's size may be missing; if present it is once, few, many or a size class.

clone size: -; J gene: TRBJ1-2; V gene: TRBV25-1; D gene: TRBD1; CDR3 DNA: TGTGCCAGCGGAAAGGGACAGGGCGGTGGCTACACCTTC; CDR3 protein: CASGKGQGGGYTF
clone size: once; J gene: TRBJ1-3; V gene: TRBV5-1; D gene: -; CDR3 DNA: TGCGCCAGCAGCTTGTGGGGCGATTCCTCTGGAAACACCATATATTTT; CDR3 protein: CASSLWGDSSGNTIYF
clone size: -; J gene: TRBJ1-5; V gene: TRBV6-5; D gene: TRBD1; CDR3 DNA: TGTGCCAGCACCCCAGACAGGGGGCGGCAGCCCCAGCATTTT; CDR3 protein: CASTPDRGRQPQHF
clone size: -; J gene: TRBJ1-1; V gene: TRBV28; D gene: -; CDR3 DNA: TGTGCCAGCAGCCTACAGGGTGTTGAGACTGAAGCTTTCTTT; CDR3 protein: CASSLQGVETEAFF
clone size: -; J gene: TRBJ1-1; V gene: TRBV30; D gene: TRBD1; CDR3 DNA: TGTGCCTGGACCTACAGGGGGGCGGGTGAAGCTTTCTTT; CDR3 protein: CAWTYRGAGEAFF
clone size: -; J gene: TRBJ2-5; V gene: TRBV10-2; D gene: TRBD1; CDR3 DNA: TGCGCCAGCAGTGGACGACAGGGGGACGAGACCCAGTACTTC; CDR3 protein: CASSGRQGDETQYF
clone size: -; J gene: TRBJ2-5; V gene: TRBV6-5; D gene: -; CDR3 DNA: TGTGCCACCTCGGCCGGGGCACGGGAGACCCAGTACTTC; CDR3 protein: CATSAGARETQYF
clone size: -; J gene: TRBJ1-2; V gene: TRBV29-1; D gene: -; CDR3 DNA: TGCAGCGTAGGACATACTGGCTACACCTTC; CDR3 protein: CSVGHTGYTF
clone size: -; J gene: TRBJ2-1; V gene: TRBV27; D gene: -; CDR3 DNA: TGTGCCAGCAGTTGGCAGGGCAAGTACTATGAGCAGTTCTTC; CDR3 protein: CASSWQGKYYEQFF
clone size: few; J gene: TRBJ2-2; V gene: TRBV4-1; D gene: TRBD2; CDR3 DNA: TGCGCCAGCAGCCAAGACGGACTAGCGGGAGGAGGGGCCGGGGAGCTGTTTTTT; CDR3 protein: CASSQDGLAGGGAGELFF